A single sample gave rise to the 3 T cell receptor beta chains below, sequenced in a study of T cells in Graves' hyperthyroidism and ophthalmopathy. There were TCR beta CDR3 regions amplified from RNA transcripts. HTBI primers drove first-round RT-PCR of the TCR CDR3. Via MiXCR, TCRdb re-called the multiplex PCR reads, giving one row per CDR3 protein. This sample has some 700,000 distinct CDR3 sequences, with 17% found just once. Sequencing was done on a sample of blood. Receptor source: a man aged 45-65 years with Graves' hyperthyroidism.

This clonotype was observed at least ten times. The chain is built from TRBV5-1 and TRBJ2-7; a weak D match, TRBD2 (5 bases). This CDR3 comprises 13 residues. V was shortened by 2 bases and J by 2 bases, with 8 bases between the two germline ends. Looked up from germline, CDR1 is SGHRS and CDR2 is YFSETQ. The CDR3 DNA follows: TGCGCCAGCAGCTTAGAGGAGGCCTACGAGCAGTACTTC. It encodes CASSLEEAYEQYF.

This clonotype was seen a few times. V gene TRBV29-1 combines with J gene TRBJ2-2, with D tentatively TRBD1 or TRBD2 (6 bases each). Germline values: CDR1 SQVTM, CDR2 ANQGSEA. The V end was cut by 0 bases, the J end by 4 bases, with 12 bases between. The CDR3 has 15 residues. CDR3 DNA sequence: TGCAGCGTTGAAGATATGAGGGGGGTCACCGGGGAGCTGTTTTTT. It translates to CSVEDMRGVTGELFF.

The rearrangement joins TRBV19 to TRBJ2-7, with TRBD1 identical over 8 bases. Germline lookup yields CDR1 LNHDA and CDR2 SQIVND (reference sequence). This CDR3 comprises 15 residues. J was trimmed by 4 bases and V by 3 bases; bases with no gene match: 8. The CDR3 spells CASSMRGQGLYEQYF. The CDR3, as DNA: TGTGCCAGTAGTATGCGAGGACAGGGACTTTACGAGCAGTACTTC.